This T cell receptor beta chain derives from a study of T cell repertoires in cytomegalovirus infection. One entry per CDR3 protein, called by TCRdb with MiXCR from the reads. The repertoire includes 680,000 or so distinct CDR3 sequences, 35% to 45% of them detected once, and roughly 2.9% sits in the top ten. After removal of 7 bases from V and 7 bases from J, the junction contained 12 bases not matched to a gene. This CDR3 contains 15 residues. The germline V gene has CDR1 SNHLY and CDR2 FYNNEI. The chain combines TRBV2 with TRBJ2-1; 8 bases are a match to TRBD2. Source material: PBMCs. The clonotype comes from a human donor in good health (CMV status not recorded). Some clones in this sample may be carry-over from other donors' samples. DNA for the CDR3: TGTGCCAGCACCCCCGGGGGGGCCGGCTGGAATGAGCAGTTCTTC. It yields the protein CASTPGGAGWNEQFF.